Below, 19 T cell receptor beta chains from the same sample are listed, as sequenced in a study of T cell responses to AZD1222 COVID-19 vaccine. Profiled with immunoSEQ multiplex PCR; TCRdb holds only in-frame clones, not every one. The sample lists roughly 160,000 clones, around nine tenths occurring once. Sequences were derived from peripheral blood, sampled on day 0 of AZD1222 vaccination. The origin of the receptors is an adult in good health.

This clone is a singleton in its sample. The gene calls are TRBV5-1 and TRBJ1-1; 9 bases map to TRBD1. The CDR3 runs to 16 residues. The germline CDR1 and CDR2 sequences are SGHRS and YFSETQ. J was trimmed by 4 bases and V by 4 bases; bases with no gene match: 11. The CDR3, as DNA: TGCGCCAGCAGCCCCGGACAGGGGATTTGGATCACTGAAGCTTTCTTT. Translation gives CASSPGQGIWITEAFF.

This chain links TRBV19 with TRBJ2-7; D perhaps matches TRBD1 (6 bases). Germline-derived CDR1 and CDR2 are LNHDA and SQIVND (reference sequence). V lost 10 bases and J lost 2, with 12 bases in between. CDR3 size: 12 residues. Here the CDR3 DNA reads TGTGCCACCCCGGGACACCCCTACGAGCAGTACTTC. It specifies CATPGHPYEQYF. The full variable domain, with the rest looked up from reference TRBV19 and TRBJ2-7, is DGGITQSPKYLFRKEGQNVTLSCEQNLNHDAMYWYRQDPGQGLRLIYYSQIVNDFQKGDIAEGYSVSREKKESFPLTVTSAQKNPTAFYLCATPGHPYEQYFGPGTRLTVT.

The CDR3 protein is CASSLGLVNFGDTQYF. The DNA for the CDR3 is TGCGCCAGCAGCTTAGGACTAGTGAATTTCGGGGATACGCAGTATTTT. The V gene is TRBV5-1, the J gene TRBJ2-3, with 7 bases matching TRBD2. Germline values: CDR1 SGHRS, CDR2 YFSETQ. The CDR3 consists of 16 residues. Losses at the gene ends were 2 bases for V and 6 bases for J; bases not matched to a gene: 12.

This chain links TRBV9 with TRBJ2-1; 9 bases map to TRBD2. V dropped 0 bases and J dropped 5; count of bases not matched to a gene: 3. Germline CDR1 and CDR2: SGDLS and YYNGEE. This CDR3 region has 15 residues. The CDR3 DNA reads as TGTGCCAGCAGCGTAGGCCTAGCGGGGAACAATGAGCAGTTCTTC. Translated, it gives CASSVGLAGNNEQFF.

The rearrangement joins TRBV9 to TRBJ1-3; D gene uncertain. V dropped 0 bases and J dropped 0 bases, with 13 bases sitting between them. The germline CDR1 and CDR2 sequences are SGDLS and YYNGEE. The CDR3 totals 17 residues. The CDR3 nucleotides are TGTGCCAGCAGCGTAGCTCCCCAGACCCCCTCTGGAAACACCATATATTTT. It translates to CASSVAPQTPSGNTIYF.

This chain joins TRBV21-1 and TRBJ2-1. TRBV21-1 is described as a pseudogene. The CDR3 length is 16 residues. For the CDR3, the DNA is TGTGCCAGCAGCAAAGCGGACCGAAGCTCCTACAATGAGCAGTTCTTC. The encoded protein is CASSKADRSSYNEQFF.

The chain has TRBV6-6 and TRBJ1-5; D not certain. Germline V gives CDR1 MNHNY, CDR2 SVGAGI (reference sequence). The CDR3 is 14 amino acids. V lost 7 bases to trimming and J lost 0 bases, with 10 bases between them. CDR3 sequence: CASNDEYSNQPQHF. CDR3 coding DNA: TGTGCCAGCAACGATGAATATAGCAATCAGCCCCAGCATTTT.

This rearrangement joins TRBV9 to TRBJ1-4; maybe TRBD1 (5 bases). The CDR3 extends over 15 amino acids. Trimming cost V 0 bases and J 4 bases, with 10 bases left between them. From germline, CDR1 is SGDLS and CDR2 YYNGEE. CDR3: CASSVGQGNNEKLFF. The CDR3 DNA follows: TGTGCCAGCAGCGTAGGCCAGGGCAATAATGAAAAACTGTTTTTT.

The chain has TRBV6-2 or TRBV6-3 and TRBJ2-2, with D hard to call. V was trimmed by 6 bases and J by 7 bases, leaving 9 bases between them. This CDR3 comprises 12 residues. Per germline, CDR1 MNHEY and CDR2 SVGEGT. The CDR3, as DNA: TGTGCCAGCAGCCAACCCTACGGGGAGCTGTTTTTT. Amino acid sequence: CASSQPYGELFF.

The CDR3 DNA reads as TGTGCCAGCAGTACAAACTTAGGTCAGGTGGAAACTGAAGCTTTCTTT. As protein: CASSTNLGQVETEAFF. The chain uses TRBV6-6 and TRBJ1-1; D is unclear. Germline CDR1 is MNHNY and CDR2 is SVGAGI (reference sequence). CDR3 length equals 16 residues. The V end was cut by 5 bases, the J end by 5 bases, with 21 bases between.

The gene calls are TRBV7-6 and TRBJ1-2, with D possibly matching TRBD1 (6 bases). This CDR3 contains 13 residues. Germline-derived CDR1 and CDR2 are SGHVS and FNYEAQ. The V end was cut by 0 bases, the J end by 8 bases, with 10 bases between. The CDR3 DNA is TGTGCCAGCAGCTTAGCGCAGGGGTACGGCTACACCTTC. It codes for CASSLAQGYGYTF.

V usage is TRBV7-9 and J usage is TRBJ2-5; TRBD2 agrees at 14 bases. There are 15 residues in the CDR3. The junction had 4 bases not matched to a gene; V was cut back by 5 bases and J by 5 bases. Germline CDR1 reads SEHNR; CDR2 reads FQNEAQ (reference sequence). The CDR3 protein is CASSLGLAGEETQYF. In nucleotides, the CDR3 is TGTGCCAGCAGCCTGGGACTAGCGGGAGAGGAGACCCAGTACTTC.

The chain's CDR3 is CASSSHIGGPKEPQHF. In nucleotides, the CDR3 is TGTGCCAGCAGCTCCCATATAGGGGGCCCGAAGGAGCCCCAGCATTTT. The J gene is TRBJ1-5, the V gene TRBV7-9, with TRBD1 matching 7 bases. Per germline, CDR1 SEHNR and CDR2 FQNEAQ (reference sequence). The CDR3 has 16 residues. V was pared by 4 bases and J by 8 bases, with 14 bases of the junction left unmatched.

J is TRBJ2-1 and V is TRBV28; TRBD2 aligns across 11 bases. CDR3 length: 18 amino acids. Germline values: CDR1 MDHEN, CDR2 SYDVKM. Trimming cost V 7 bases and J 1 base; bases outside gene matches: 12. CDR3 protein: CASTGELAGAGSYNEQFF. For the CDR3, the DNA is TGTGCCAGCACGGGGGAACTAGCGGGGGCCGGATCCTACAATGAGCAGTTCTTC. The complete variable domain, with remaining parts taken from reference TRBV28 and TRBJ2-1, reads DVKVTQSSRYLVKRTGEKVFLECVQDMDHENMFWYRQDPGLGLRLIYFSYDVKMKEKGDIPEGYSVSREKKERFSLILESASTNQTSMYLCASTGELAGAGSYNEQFFGPGTRLTVL.

V and J are TRBV2 and TRBJ1-2; D might be TRBD1 (5 bases). The CDR3 covers 13 residues. V gave up 10 bases and J gave up 6 bases, with 18 bases separating them. CDR1 and CDR2 from the germline V gene are SNHLY and FYNNEI. The CDR3 DNA follows: TGTGCCATCAAAATAACCGACAGAGATGGCTACACCTTC. It encodes CAIKITDRDGYTF.

This chain links TRBV30 with TRBJ1-4; tentatively, D is TRBD1 (6 bases). CDR1 is GTSNPN, CDR2 SVGIG, per germline (reference sequence). V gave up 1 base and J gave up 2 bases, with 8 bases separating them. The CDR3 has 14 amino acids. The CDR3 loop reads CAWSGTATNEKLFF. DNA of the CDR3: TGTGCCTGGAGTGGGACAGCTACTAATGAAAAACTGTTTTTT.

V and J are TRBV5-8 and TRBJ2-1, with 13 bases that match TRBD2. CDR3 length: 16 amino acids. Germline CDR1 and CDR2: SGHTS and YDEGEE. Germline trimming cut 4 bases from V and 2 bases from J; bases unmatched to any gene: 3. CDR3 DNA sequence: TGTGCCAGCAGCAAAGGGACTAGCGGGGCCTACAATGAGCAGTTCTTC. This translates into CASSKGTSGAYNEQFF.

The chain uses TRBV18 and TRBJ1-5; D not certain. The CDR3 contains 12 residues. In germline, CDR1 is KGHSH, CDR2 LQKENI. V gave up 5 bases and J gave up 6 bases, with 8 bases separating them. The CDR3, as DNA: TGTGCCAGCTCATCCCCCAGTCAGCCCCAGCATTTT. It encodes CASSSPSQPQHF.

The rearrangement uses TRBV28 and TRBJ2-1, with 8 bases aligning to TRBD1. CDR1 is MDHEN, CDR2 SYDVKM, per germline. The CDR3 covers 15 residues. V shed 5 bases and J 8 bases; nucleotides not matched to a gene: 11. CDR3 amino acids: CASSPGQGLTDEQFF. The CDR3 DNA reads as TGTGCCAGCAGTCCCGGACAGGGTTTGACGGATGAGCAGTTCTTC.